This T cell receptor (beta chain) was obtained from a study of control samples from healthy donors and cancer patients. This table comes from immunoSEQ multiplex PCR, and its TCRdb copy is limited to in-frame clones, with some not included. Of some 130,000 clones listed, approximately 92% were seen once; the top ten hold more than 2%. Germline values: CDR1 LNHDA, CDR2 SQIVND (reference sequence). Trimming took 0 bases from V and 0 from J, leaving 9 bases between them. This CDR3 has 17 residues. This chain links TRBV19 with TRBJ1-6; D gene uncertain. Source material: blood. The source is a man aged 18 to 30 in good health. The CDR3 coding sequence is TGTGCCAGTAGTATAGATAGGGCAAGCTCCTATAATTCACCCCTCCACTTT. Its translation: CASSIDRASSYNSPLHF.